This T cell receptor beta chain was documented in a study of a mutant IDH1 vaccine in newly diagnosed glioma. Looking at the study overall: Prior therapy was radiotherapy, temozolomide, or both; most received both.

The ends were cut back, 7 bases at V and 9 bases at J, with 10 bases in the middle. The CDR3 extends over 11 amino acids. The germline V gene encodes CDR1 SGHTA and CDR2 FQGNSA. Profiling relied on immunoSEQ multiplex PCR, and the TCRdb table lists in-frame clones only, not all of them. The top ten hold approximately 7% of the sample, which has around 89,000 clones, 83% seen once. Study-level results: Vaccination induced immune responses in about 93% of patients. Pseudoprogression appears to have had no connection to changes in top peripheral T cell clonotypes.

With respect to this clone: The antigen is not known.

Time point in this sample: baseline, week 1 (first vaccination visit). Sample treatment: pre-vaccination baseline after standard-of-care therapy. Each astrocytoma in the donors was new, WHO grade 3 or 4, IDH1-mutant and ATRX-lost. The specimen comprised PBMCs, sampled from a glioma patient treated with radiotherapy, temozolomide or both. The clonotype originates from a woman between 45 and 60 years old with glioma. The V call is TRBV7-2, the J call TRBJ2-1, with D possibly TRBD2 on 5 matching bases. The CDR3 loop reads CASTQRGEQFF. The CDR3 DNA sequence: TGTGCCAGCACCCAACGGGGTGAGCAGTTCTTC.